Presented here are 13 T cell receptor beta chains from one specimen sequenced in a study of T-cell memory formation after mild COVID-19. One entry per CDR3 protein, called by TCRdb with MiXCR from the 5' RACE reads. This sample has some 450,000 distinct CDR3 sequences, with about 19% found just once. Sequencing used PBMCs or a T cell subset sorted from them (not recorded which). The source is an adult woman who had mild COVID-19 (a few samples of this study predate the infection). Cell type and time point are not known.

This clonotype was observed at least ten times. This chain links TRBV7-8 with TRBJ2-7; 16 bases agree with TRBD2. The CDR3 runs 17 residues. The V gene end was trimmed by 5 bases and the J gene end by 1 base; junction bases not matched to a gene: 5. Germline CDR1 and CDR2: SGHVS and FQNEAQ. CDR3 protein: CASSPGTSGGASYEQYF. The CDR3 nucleotides read TGTGCCAGCAGCCCTGGGACTAGCGGGGGGGCTTCCTACGAGCAGTACTTC.

This clonotype occurred a few times. This chain links TRBV12-3 or TRBV12-4 with TRBJ2-5, with 10 positions matching TRBD1. The CDR3 totals 14 residues. The V and J ends lost 7 bases and 3 bases, in that order; junction bases with no gene match: 5. The DNA for the CDR3 is TGTGCCAGCACCCCGGGGACAGGGGAAGAGACCCAGTACTTC. This translates into CASTPGTGEETQYF.

The chain combines TRBV9 with TRBJ1-3; D is possibly TRBD1 (5 bases). The ends were cut back, 0 bases at V and 0 bases at J, with 10 bases in the middle. This CDR3 is built from 16 residues. Germline loops: CDR1 SGDLS, CDR2 YYNGEE. The DNA of the CDR3 is TGTGCCAGCAGCGTAGGGGGCTCCAGCTCTGGAAACACCATATATTTT. The encoded protein is CASSVGGSSSGNTIYF.

The V call is TRBV25-1, the J call TRBJ1-1, with 8 bases identical to TRBD1. The CDR3 is 13 amino acids. The germline V gene has CDR1 MGHDK and CDR2 SYGVNS. The trim removed 5 bases at V and 6 bases at J, leaving 5 bases unmatched. CDR3 region: CASSRTGKSEAFF. As DNA, the CDR3 is TGTGCCAGCAGTCGGACAGGGAAGTCTGAAGCTTTCTTT.

This clonotype appeared a few times. This rearrangement joins TRBV5-1 to TRBJ2-1, with 7 bases matching TRBD2. The V segment lost 5 bases and the J segment 9 bases; nucleotides outside the gene matches: 14. Germline CDR1 SGHRS, CDR2 YFSETQ. The CDR3 consists of 15 residues. The CDR3: CASRPAGLPAGEQFF. Written as DNA, the CDR3 is TGCGCCAGCAGACCCGCGGGACTACCCGCCGGTGAGCAGTTCTTC.

This chain connects TRBV27 to TRBJ2-3; D not resolved. Germline assignment: CDR1 MNHEY and CDR2 SMNVEV (reference sequence). The CDR3 length is 15 residues. V was clipped by 6 bases and J by 4 bases, with 17 bases between them. The CDR3 sequence: CASRRLWVGSDTQYF. The CDR3 nucleotides are TGTGCCAGCAGACGACTGTGGGTCGGTTCAGATACGCAGTATTTT.

This clonotype has at least ten counts. This chain uses TRBV7-2 with TRBJ2-5, with TRBD2 matching 13 bases. The end of the DNA fits TRBJ2-3 better, so the J call may be wrong. The CDR3 covers 16 residues. Germline CDR1 SGHTA, CDR2 FQGNSA. CDR3 bases: TGTGCCAGCAGCTTAGGACTAGCGGGAGGTCGGGAAACGCAGTATTTT. This encodes CASSLGLAGGRETQYF.

This clonotype has only a few counts. V is TRBV12-3 or TRBV12-4 and J is TRBJ1-3, with 8 bases that match TRBD1. The CDR3 is 16 amino acids. V shed 3 bases, J shed 0 bases, and the junction held 4 bases outside the gene matches. The CDR3 nucleotides are TGTGCCAGCAGTTTTGGGACAGGACTCTCTGGAAACACCATATATTTT. Residues: CASSFGTGLSGNTIYF.

The chain links TRBV29-1 to TRBJ2-1, with D unclear. With 0 bases removed from V and 8 bases from J, the gap between germline ends came to 8 bases. The CDR3 is 12 amino acids. The germline CDR1 and CDR2 sequences are SQVTM and ANQGSEA. The CDR3 is CSVEDVRDEQFF. The CDR3 DNA reads TGCAGCGTTGAAGATGTTCGGGATGAGCAGTTCTTC.

The CDR3 sequence is CASSPASSVPGELFF. CDR3 DNA sequence: TGTGCCAGCAGCCCGGCGTCTAGCGTCCCCGGGGAGCTGTTTTTT. V and J are TRBV7-8 and TRBJ2-2; maybe TRBD2 (6 bases). Germline V gene lookup returns CDR1 SGHVS and CDR2 FQNEAQ. The length of the CDR3 is 15 residues. Between the trimmed V and J ends, which lost 5 bases and 6 bases, there was a span of 16 bases.

This clonotype was observed many times. The rearrangement links TRBV27 to TRBJ2-7, with D maybe TRBD1 (6 bases). CDR1 is MNHEY and CDR2 is SMNVEV in the germline V gene (reference sequence). The V gene lost 3 bases and the J gene lost 1 base, with 10 bases spanning the gap. This CDR3 has 14 residues. CDR3 region: CASSLDRQSYEQYF. CDR3 DNA sequence: TGTGCCAGCAGTTTGGACAGACAGTCCTACGAGCAGTACTTC.

This clonotype was observed at least ten times. CDR3 protein: CASSSPMSTGGVGNTIYF. CDR3 coding DNA: TGTGCCAGCAGCTCCCCCATGTCGACAGGGGGCGTCGGAAACACCATATATTTT. This chain joins TRBV7-2 and TRBJ1-3, with 10 bases identical to TRBD1. The CDR3 contains 18 residues. CDR1 is SGHTA, CDR2 FQGNSA, per germline. V lost 4 bases, J lost 4 bases, and 13 bases stayed unmatched.

Only a few counts were recorded for this clonotype. The rearrangement joins TRBV12-3 or TRBV12-4 to TRBJ1-2, with D unclear. The CDR3 is 12 residues long. The V end lost 6 bases, the J end lost 8 bases, and 13 bases lay between the germline ends. CDR3 amino acids: CASRQPPGGYTF. The CDR3 DNA follows: TGTGCCAGCAGACAACCACCCGGGGGCTACACCTTC.